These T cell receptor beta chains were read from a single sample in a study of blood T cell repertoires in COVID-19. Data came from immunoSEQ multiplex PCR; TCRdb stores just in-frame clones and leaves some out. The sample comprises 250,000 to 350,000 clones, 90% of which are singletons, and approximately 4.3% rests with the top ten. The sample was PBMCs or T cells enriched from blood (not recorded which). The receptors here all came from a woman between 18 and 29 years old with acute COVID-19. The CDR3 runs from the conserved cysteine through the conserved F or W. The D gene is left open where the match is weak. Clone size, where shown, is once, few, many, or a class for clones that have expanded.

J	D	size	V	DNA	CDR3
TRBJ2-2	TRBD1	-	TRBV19	TGTGCCAGTAGTTACCGAGACAGGGGTGACGGGGAGCTGTTTTTT	CASSYRDRGDGELFF
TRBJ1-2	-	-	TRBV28	TGTGCCAGCAGTAGGGGGGGCAGCGTCTATGGCTACACCTTC	CASSRGGSVYGYTF
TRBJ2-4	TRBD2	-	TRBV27	TGTGCCAGCAGTCTGCGGGAGGATGGAAACATTCAGTACTTC	CASSLREDGNIQYF
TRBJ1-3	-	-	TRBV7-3	TGTGCCAGCGTTCCTCGAAACACCATATATTTT	CASVPRNTIYF
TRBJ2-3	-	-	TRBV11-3	TGTGCCAGCAGCCTTCTCCGCACAGATACGCAGTATTTT	CASSLLRTDTQYF
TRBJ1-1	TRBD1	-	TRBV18	TGTGCCAGCTCACCAGGACAGGGAGTACCCGTTTCGAACACTGAAGCTTTCTTT	CASSPGQGVPVSNTEAFF
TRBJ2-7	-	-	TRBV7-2	TGTGCCAGCAGCCCCTTTGGGAGCGCCCCCGAGCAGTACTTC	CASSPFGSAPEQYF
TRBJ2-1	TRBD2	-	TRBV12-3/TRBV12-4	TGTGCCAGCAGAACTAGCGGGTCGAATGAGCAGTTCTTC	CASRTSGSNEQFF
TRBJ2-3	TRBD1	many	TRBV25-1	TGTGCCAGCAGAAGGACAGGGGGCACAGATACGCAGTATTTT	CASRRTGGTDTQYF
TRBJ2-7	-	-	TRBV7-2	TGTGCCAGCAGCTTGGTGGTTGCCATTCGCAGAGGGTCCTCCTACGAGCAGTACTTC	CASSLVVAIRRGSSYEQYF
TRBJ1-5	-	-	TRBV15	TGTGCCACCAGCCCTAGTCGGCAGTTGGATCAGCCCCAGCATTTT	CATSPSRQLDQPQHF
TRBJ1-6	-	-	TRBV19	TGTGCCAGCCGGTTTGGGGAAGGCGGGTCACCCCTCCACTTT	CASRFGEGGSPLHF
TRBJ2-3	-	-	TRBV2	TGTGCCAGCAATGTCCGGGAGCTATCAGATACGCAGTATTTT	CASNVRELSDTQYF
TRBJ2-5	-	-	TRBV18	TGTGCCAGCTCACCCCCAAGGGGGGGGAAAGAGACCCAGTACTTC	CASSPPRGGKETQYF
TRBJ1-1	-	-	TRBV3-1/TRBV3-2	TGTGCCAGCAGCCAAAACGCCAGGGGTTATATAGGAACTGAAGCTTTCTTT	CASSQNARGYIGTEAFF
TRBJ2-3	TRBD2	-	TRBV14	TGTGCCAGCAGCCTCTTCCTAGCGGGAATCGATACGCAGTATTTT	CASSLFLAGIDTQYF
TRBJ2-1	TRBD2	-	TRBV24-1	TGTGCCACCAGTGACCGGGACTACGATTCCTACAATGAGCAGTTCTTC	CATSDRDYDSYNEQFF
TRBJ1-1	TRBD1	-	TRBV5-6	TGTGCCAGCAGCTCCAGGGGGTTTTGGACTGAAGCTTTCTTT	CASSSRGFWTEAFF
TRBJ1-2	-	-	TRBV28	TGTGCCAGCAGCCTAACAGGGTATGGCTACACCTTC	CASSLTGYGYTF
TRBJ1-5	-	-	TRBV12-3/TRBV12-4	TGTGCCAGCGGGGAGGGGTCTTATCAGCCCCAGCATTTT	CASGEGSYQPQHF
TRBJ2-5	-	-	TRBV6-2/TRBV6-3	TGTGCCAGCAGCCGACAGGAAGAGACCCAGTACTTC	CASSRQEETQYF
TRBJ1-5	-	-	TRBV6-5	TGTGCCAGCAGTTACGGGGCAGGGGCGCGCAATCAGCCCCAGCATTTT	CASSYGAGARNQPQHF
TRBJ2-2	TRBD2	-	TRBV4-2	TGTGCCAGCAGCCGGCATTCCGCGGGAGGGGGCACCGGGGAGCTGTTTTTT	CASSRHSAGGGTGELFF
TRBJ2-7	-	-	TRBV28	TGTGCCAGCAGTTTAACCGCGGGGATCTCCTACGAGCAGTACTTC	CASSLTAGISYEQYF
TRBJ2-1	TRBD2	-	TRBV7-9	TGTGCCAGCAGCCCCTCCCGGACTAGCCCAAATGAGCAGTTCTTC	CASSPSRTSPNEQFF
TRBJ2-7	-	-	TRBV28	TGTGCCAGCACCCCCGGGGCAGGGGCAATCTACGAGCAGTACTTC	CASTPGAGAIYEQYF
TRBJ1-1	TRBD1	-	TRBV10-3	TGTGCCATCAGTAACAGGGGCACTGAAGCTTTCTTT	CAISNRGTEAFF
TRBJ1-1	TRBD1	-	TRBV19	TGTGCCAGTAGTAGAGGACAGGGGAACACTGAAGCTTTCTTT	CASSRGQGNTEAFF
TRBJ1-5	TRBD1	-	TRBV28	TGTGCCAGCAGTTTGGGGACAGGTGGGTATCAGCCCCAGCATTTT	CASSLGTGGYQPQHF
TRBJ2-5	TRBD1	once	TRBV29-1	TGCAGCGTTGAACAGGGGGCAGTCGAGACCCAGTACTTC	CSVEQGAVETQYF
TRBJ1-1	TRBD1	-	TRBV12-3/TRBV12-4	TGTGCCAGCAGTCCGGACAGGAGTGAAGCTTTCTTT	CASSPDRSEAFF
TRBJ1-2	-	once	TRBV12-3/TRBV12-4	TGTGCCAGCAGTTTTATTAGCTATGGCTACACCTTC	CASSFISYGYTF
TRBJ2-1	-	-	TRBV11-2	TGTGCCAGCAGCAGCCGAGGGGAGGCCAATGAGCAGTTCTTC	CASSSRGEANEQFF